This T cell receptor beta chain was profiled in a study of blood T cell repertoires in COVID-19 (TCRdb year 2020). A note on the overall study: The collaborator samples originated in the United States, Italy and Spain and spanned the acute and convalescent phases of COVID-19. Where HLA class I and class II types were available, the types were taken from metadata supplied by the sample provider, not from assay-based typing. Samples came from the ongoing ImmuneRACE study (first 160 participants) plus 1,254 subjects from 6 global collaborators. A de-identified subject ID, COVID-19 status, age in years and sex were almost always included in the sample metadata. A freely available public database, intended as a resource for researchers studying the immune response to SARS-CoV-2, is where the repertoires were released. Deeply sampled blood TCRbeta repertoires from subjects exposed to, actively infected with, or recovered from COVID-19 were included in the dataset. The material from the prospective study consisted of cDNA or gDNA derived from T cells, B-cell-depleted T cells, or PBMCs. Overall study outcomes, separate from this receptor: Clinical and demographic metadata were provided uncurated, with the amount varying by source and participant.

TCRbeta CDR3 regions were amplified from genomic DNA by means of the immunoSEQ Assay, a bias-controlled multiplex PCR. On the authors' methods: The number of nucleated cells in each sample was estimated from the amplification of reference gene primers within the assay. To quantify the absolute abundance of each unique TCRbeta CDR3 rearrangement, sequence reads were collapsed and filtered. For each sample, productive Simpson clonality was calculated by taking the square root of Simpson's diversity index across productive rearrangements. TCRdb holds this immuneACCESS table with in-frame rearrangements only. Some clones are missing; in checked studies, unresolved V genes explain under half, and the rest has no known cause. V, J and clone size are those of that table, while D and trimming were read from the DNA. This sample comprises roughly 66,000 clones, around 82% of them detected only once. Together, the top ten hold approximately 6.6% of the sample.

Whole blood was collected in K2EDTA tubes by collaborating institutions according to the institutions' own protocols. For TCRbeta analysis, collaborators shipped samples as frozen whole blood, isolated PBMCs, or DNA extracted from either of those sample types. The junction shows trimming of 2 bases on V and 2 bases on J, and the gene matches do not reach 7 bases of it. From a lookup of the germline V gene (reference sequence), CDR1 and CDR2 are MNHEY and SMNVEV. The CDR3 holds 16 amino acids from the cysteine to the phenylalanine. The read is trimmed to its CDR3 DNA, 48 bases read in frame from base 1. A note on this clone: Its antigen is currently not known. Qualities for individual bases were not recorded, and no much larger clone is one base off.

The TCR comes from a man aged 55 to 70 with acute or convalescent COVID-19. This sequence uses TRBV27 and TRBJ2-7; 9 junctional bases match TRBD1. Sequences were obtained from peripheral blood. The CDR3: CASSLITGTGPYEQYF. Here is the DNA: TGTGCCAGCAGTTTAATTACAGGGACAGGGCCCTACGAGCAGTACTTC.